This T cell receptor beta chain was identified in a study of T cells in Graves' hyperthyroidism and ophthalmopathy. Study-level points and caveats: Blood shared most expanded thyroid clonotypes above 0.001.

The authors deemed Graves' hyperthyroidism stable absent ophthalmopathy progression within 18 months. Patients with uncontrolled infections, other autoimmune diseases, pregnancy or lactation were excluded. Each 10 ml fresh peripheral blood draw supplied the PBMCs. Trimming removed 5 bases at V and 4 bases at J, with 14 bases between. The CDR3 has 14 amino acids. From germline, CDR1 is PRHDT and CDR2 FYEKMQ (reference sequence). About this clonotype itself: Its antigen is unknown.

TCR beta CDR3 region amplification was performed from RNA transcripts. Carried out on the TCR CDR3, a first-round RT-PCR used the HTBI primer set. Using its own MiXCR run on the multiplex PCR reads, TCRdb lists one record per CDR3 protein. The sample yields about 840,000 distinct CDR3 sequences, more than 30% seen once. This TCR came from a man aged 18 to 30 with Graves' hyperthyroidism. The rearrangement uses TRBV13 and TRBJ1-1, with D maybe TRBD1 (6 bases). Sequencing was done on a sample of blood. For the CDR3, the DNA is TGTGCCAGCAGCCCCGAAGGGGGGGTCACTGAAGCTTTCTTT. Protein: CASSPEGGVTEAFF. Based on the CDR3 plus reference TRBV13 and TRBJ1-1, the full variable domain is AAGVIQSPRHLIKEKRETATLKCYPIPRHDTVYWYQQGPGQDPQFLISFYEKMQSDKGSIPDRFSAQQFSDYHSELNMSSLELGDSALYFCASSPEGGVTEAFFGQGTRLTVV.